Following are 9 T cell receptor beta chains from one sample sequenced in a study of cytomegalovirus exposure and HLA in healthy donors. Primers: 60 Vbeta forward and 13 Jbeta reverse. Sequencing was performed with immunoSEQ multiplex PCR; in TCRdb, only in-frame clones are kept and a portion is missing. Of nearly 110,000 clones in the sample, around 67% are singletons; the top ten hold around 15%. Sequencing was carried out using PBMCs. The receptors were sampled from a woman aged 40 to 50 in good health and CMV-seropositive.

This chain uses TRBV7-3 with TRBJ2-3; 8 nucleotides line up with TRBD2. The germline CDR1 and CDR2 sequences are SGHTA and FQGTGA. This CDR3 has 14 residues. Losses at the gene ends were 6 bases for V and 5 bases for J; bases not matched to a gene: 7. CDR3 DNA: TGTGCCAGCAGATCCGGGGGGGCCGGAGATACGCAGTATTTT. This gives the protein CASRSGGAGDTQYF.

This chain uses TRBV5-4 with TRBJ1-3; 8 bases line up with TRBD1. This CDR3 spans 16 amino acids. J was trimmed by 0 bases and V by 4 bases; bases with no gene match: 6. CDR1 and CDR2 from the germline V gene are SGHNT and YYREEE (reference sequence). CDR3 residues: CASSRGTGPSGNTIYF. In DNA form, the CDR3 reads TGTGCCAGCAGCAGAGGGACAGGTCCCTCTGGAAACACCATATATTTT.

The chain uses TRBV2 and TRBJ2-5; D possibly corresponds to TRBD2 (6 bases). The length of the CDR3 is 16 residues. Germline loops: CDR1 SNHLY, CDR2 FYNNEI. Deletions cut 6 bases from V and 1 base from J, with 18 bases between. CDR3 coding DNA: TGTGCCAGCAGGGCGTCTAGGGGAGGTAGCCAAGAGACCCAGTACTTC. It encodes CASRASRGGSQETQYF. The variable domain in full, with the rest retrieved from reference TRBV2 and TRBJ2-5, is EPEVTQTPSHQVTQMGQEVILRCVPISNHLYFYWYRQILGQKVEFLVSFYNNEISEKSEIFDDQFSVERPDGSNFTLKIRSTKLEDSAMYFCASRASRGGSQETQYFGPGTRLLVL.

The rearrangement uses TRBV5-4 and TRBJ1-1; D is unclear. Germline assignment: CDR1 SGHNT and CDR2 YYREEE (reference sequence). The germline V and J ends were trimmed by 6 bases and 1 base, with 16 bases remaining between them. CDR3 size: 15 residues. This CDR3 reads CASTPSEDSNTEAFF. The CDR3 region has the DNA TGTGCCAGCACTCCGTCTGAGGATTCGAACACTGAAGCTTTCTTT.

This sequence joins TRBV9 and TRBJ2-3, with D possibly TRBD2 on 6 matching bases. Per germline, CDR1 SGDLS and CDR2 YYNGEE. Trimming removed 3 bases at V and 3 bases at J, with 14 bases between. CDR3 length: 15 residues. CDR3 nucleotide sequence: TGTGCCAGCAGCGGGGGCCATGGGAGGACAGATACGCAGTATTTT. Protein sequence: CASSGGHGRTDTQYF.

V is TRBV7-3 and J is TRBJ2-7; D remains unclear. V lost 4 bases and J lost 7, with 17 bases in between. The CDR3 loop spans 14 amino acids. Germline V gene sequence: CDR1 SGHTA, CDR2 FQGTGA. Here the CDR3 reads CASSSHSNLGEQYF. DNA for the CDR3: TGTGCCAGCAGCTCCCACAGCAATCTTGGAGAGCAGTACTTC.

The genes are TRBV5-1 and TRBJ2-2, with 7 positions matching TRBD2. This CDR3 spans 16 amino acids. Germline V gives CDR1 SGHRS, CDR2 YFSETQ. The junction had 5 bases not matched to a gene; V was cut back by 2 bases and J by 1 base. CDR3 region: CASSLTAGRNTGELFF. The CDR3 bases are TGCGCCAGCAGCTTAACAGCGGGAAGGAACACCGGGGAGCTGTTTTTT.

Only one count was recorded for this clone. V usage is TRBV9 and J usage is TRBJ1-1; no clear D. V was shortened by 0 bases and J by 4 bases, with 7 bases between the two germline ends. This CDR3 spans 13 amino acids. Germline V lookup: CDR1 SGDLS, CDR2 YYNGEE. The CDR3 nucleotides are TGTGCCAGCAGCGTAGGACAAACCACTGAAGCTTTCTTT. It is translated as CASSVGQTTEAFF.

The genes are TRBV9 and TRBJ2-3; TRBD2 agrees at 8 bases. Trimming cost V 4 bases and J 3 bases; bases outside gene matches: 4. The CDR3 has 14 amino acids. In germline, CDR1 is SGDLS, CDR2 YYNGEE. CDR3 residues: CASSRTSGTDTQYF. Here the CDR3 DNA reads TGTGCCAGCAGCCGTACTAGCGGTACAGATACGCAGTATTTT.